This record concerns one T cell receptor beta chain sequence. The antigen it recognizes is unknown. Base qualities are not recorded, but no much larger clone differs from it by a single base. The germline V gene (reference sequence) yields LNHDA for CDR1 and SQIVND for CDR2. CDR3 length: 16 amino acids, cysteine to phenylalanine. CDR3 DNA is the only sequence kept; it has 48 bases, read in frame from the first base. V lost 2 bases and J lost 0 bases; the stretch between them is 11 bases long. The sample belongs to a study of CD8 T cells in Susac syndrome (dated by TCRdb to between 2018 and 2021). Regarding the study in general: Repertoire sequencing was used to test whether CD8+ T cell activation and differentiation in Susac syndrome was antigen driven. CD8+ T cell repertoire clonality was compared between eleven to twelve healthy donors, roughly 14 Susac syndrome patients and around 16 multiple sclerosis patients. The study at large found these results: The study acknowledged that relatively few individuals were included in the TCR sequencing and HLA analysis.

Peripheral blood CD8+ and CD4+ T cells from healthy donors, Susac syndrome patients and multiple sclerosis patients were profiled using high-throughput TCR beta sequencing. The multiple sclerosis controls were treatment-naive patients whose relapsing-remitting disease, either stable or active, fulfilled the revised McDonald criteria. Bulk CD8+ and CD4+ T cells were purified by magnetic negative isolation, while CD8+ TEMRA cells were enriched using FACS. Blood was drawn into EDTA tubes, processed within 24 hours, and PBMCs were isolated by density gradient centrifugation. PBMCs intended for TCR sequencing were cryopreserved in liquid nitrogen and were subsequently thawed in a 37 degrees C water bath. Purity of sorted or isolated CD4+, CD8+ and CD8+ TEMRA cells was at least 90%. RNA was extracted using the RNeasy kit, and roughly 0.5 to 1 ug of the RNA was reverse transcribed with random hexamers. TCR beta CDR3 regions were amplified with the immunoSEQ multiplex PCR assay covering 54 Vbeta and 13 Jbeta segments. Bias from PCR amplification was corrected by using a synthetic template baseline for primer optimization and for computational correction. The paper's data handling went like this. Reads were annotated to V, D and J genes per IMGT and analyzed with immunoSEQ Analyzer, keeping only productive sequences. Clonality was calculated as one minus the Shannon entropy normalized by log2 of the number of productive unique sequences. For each patient and control, public and private clones were evaluated among the 100 most prevalent clones. A clone was defined as Susac-specific if it was absent from the healthy and MS cohorts, from over 1,000 published viral clones and from other ImmuneACCESS disease sequences. TCRdb reprocessed the public reads (quality trimming at Q25 with fastp, clone calling with MiXCR) and kept in-frame beta chains. Rows matching on CDR3 protein sequence are summarized as one entry with the most common DNA and genes. It is TCRdb's table, rather than the study itself, that gives the V and J calls and clone size. Here the sample has some 300,000 distinct CDR3 sequences; around 85% occur a single time. The ten largest clones represent about 0.22% of the sample.

What was sequenced was CD8+ T cells from PBMCs. The chain links TRBV19 with TRBJ2-1; no D segment can be confidently identified. The clonotype was recovered from a human donor with multiple sclerosis. The DNA is as follows: TGTGCCAGTAGTATATTGGGGTTGAGCTCCTACAATGAGCAGTTCTTC. This codes for CASSILGLSSYNEQFF.